The 2 T cell receptor beta chains below all came from one sample that was sequenced in a study of blood T cell repertoires in COVID-19. Produced via immunoSEQ multiplex PCR; TCRdb's table is partial and in-frame only. The sample contains 150,000 to 200,000 clones, around 82% of which appear only once. The sequenced sample was peripheral blood. The receptors shown here come from a man aged 55 to 70 who had recovered from COVID-19.

This clone was detected ten times or more. The J gene is TRBJ1-1, the V gene TRBV4-3; D remains unclear. Trimming left V 0 bases short and J 1 base short, with 9 bases between. This CDR3 contains 15 residues. CDR1 is LGHNA, CDR2 YSLEER, per germline. CDR3 protein: CASSQDPVANTEAFF. The CDR3 DNA sequence: TGCGCCAGCAGCCAAGACCCGGTAGCGAACACTGAAGCTTTCTTT.

J is TRBJ2-7 and V is TRBV19, with a tentative D call TRBD1 (5 bases). The V end lost 9 bases, the J end lost 3 bases, and 12 bases lay between the germline ends. The CDR3 has 12 residues. Germline V CDR1 and CDR2: LNHDA, SQIVND (reference sequence). For the CDR3, the DNA is TGTGCCAGATACCGGACAAACTACGAGCAGTACTTC. This translates into CARYRTNYEQYF.